Listed here are 29 T cell receptor beta chains from one sample, sequenced in a study of blood T cell repertoires in COVID-19. Assay: immunoSEQ multiplex PCR; the TCRdb copy retains only in-frame clones and omits some. The sample has a few hundred thousand clones; around 90% are singletons. Sequencing was done on a sample of peripheral blood. Source of these receptors: a human donor in a cohort sampled during active COVID-19.

The chain recombines TRBV3-1 (or the pseudogene TRBV3-2) with TRBJ2-3; D might be TRBD1 (6 bases). Germline V gives CDR1 LGHDT, CDR2 YNNKEL (reference sequence). The CDR3 consists of 16 residues. The ends were cut back, 0 bases at V and 1 base at J, with 11 bases in the middle. The CDR3 sequence: CASSQDPGARTDTQYF. The CDR3 DNA is TGTGCCAGCAGCCAAGATCCAGGGGCTCGCACAGATACGCAGTATTTT.

This clone was recorded once. This chain connects TRBV5-4 to TRBJ2-2; TRBD2 aligns across 14 bases. CDR1 and CDR2 (germline): SGHNT, YYREEE (reference sequence). The CDR3 is made up of 17 amino acids. Trimming cost V 0 bases and J 7 bases; bases outside gene matches: 5. CDR3 protein: CASSLGLAGGLNGELFF. CDR3 nucleotide sequence: TGTGCCAGCAGCTTGGGACTAGCGGGAGGGCTAAACGGGGAGCTGTTTTTT.

This chain links TRBV6-5 with TRBJ2-7; D is undetermined. V was pared by 5 bases and J by 3 bases, with 11 bases between. The CDR3 is made up of 13 amino acids. CDR1 is MNHEY and CDR2 is SVGAGI in the germline V gene. The CDR3 reads CASSIQRRYEQYF. In DNA, the CDR3 is TGTGCCAGCAGTATCCAGCGCCGCTACGAGCAGTACTTC.

The CDR3 region has the DNA TGTGCCAGCAGCTTATCGGGTGACACTGAAGCTTTCTTT. This encodes CASSLSGDTEAFF. V gene TRBV7-3 combines with J gene TRBJ1-1; D uncertain. The CDR3 is 13 residues long. V lost 2 bases, J lost 3 bases, and 7 bases lay in between. Germline CDR1 is SGHTA and CDR2 is FQGTGA. Full variable domain (rest looked up from reference TRBV7-3 and TRBJ1-1): GAGVSQTPSNKVTEKGKYVELRCDPISGHTALYWYRQSLGQGPEFLIYFQGTGAADDSGLPNDRFFAVRPEGSVSTLKIQRTERGDSAVYLCASSLSGDTEAFFGQGTRLTVV.

The chain couples TRBV28 to TRBJ1-5, with 8 bases matching TRBD1. Germline V gives CDR1 MDHEN, CDR2 SYDVKM. Trimming at V came to 7 bases and at J to 6 bases, leaving 14 bases not matched to a gene. The CDR3 is 16 amino acids. The CDR3 sequence: CASTNYGQGNSQPQHF. The CDR3 DNA sequence: TGTGCCAGCACAAACTATGGACAGGGCAATTCTCAGCCCCAGCATTTT.

The count of this clone is one. This sequence joins TRBV6-2 or TRBV6-3 and TRBJ2-5; tentatively, D is TRBD2 (5 bases). V lost 5 bases and J 0 bases, leaving 7 bases between the germline ends. The CDR3 has 13 residues. In germline, CDR1 is MNHEY, CDR2 SVGEGT. The CDR3 here is CASSTGYQETQYF. DNA for the CDR3: TGTGCCAGCAGTACGGGGTACCAAGAGACCCAGTACTTC.

The rearrangement uses TRBV7-2 and TRBJ1-6; no firm D call. Germline assignment: CDR1 SGHTA and CDR2 FQGNSA. This CDR3 contains 13 residues. The V and J ends lost 0 bases and 9 bases respectively, with 6 bases between them. CDR3: CASSLAGGSPLHF. CDR3 in DNA: TGTGCCAGCAGCTTAGCCGGCGGTTCACCCCTCCACTTT.

The V and J genes are TRBV30 and TRBJ1-2; D remains unclear. The CDR3 sequence is 15 residues long. The V end was cut by 3 bases, the J end by 0 bases, with 14 bases between. From germline, CDR1 is GTSNPN and CDR2 SVGIG (reference sequence). The CDR3 DNA reads as TGTGCCTGGAGGAGAGGGCAGCAAGCTAACTATGGCTACACCTTC. This encodes CAWRRGQQANYGYTF.

This chain connects TRBV7-9 to TRBJ2-5; possible D gene TRBD2, 5 bases. Germline lookup yields CDR1 SEHNR and CDR2 FQNEAQ (reference sequence). Trimming removed 5 bases from V and 3 bases from J, with 10 bases in between. This CDR3 has 13 residues. DNA for the CDR3: TGTGCCAGCAGCGGCGGACTGGAAGAGACCCAGTACTTC. Its protein is CASSGGLEETQYF.

This chain links TRBV19 with TRBJ2-1, with 9 bases lining up with TRBD2. CDR3 length equals 15 residues. With 6 bases clipped from V and 4 bases from J, the junction kept 7 bases outside the gene matches. The germline CDR1 and CDR2 sequences are LNHDA and SQIVND (reference sequence). CDR3 sequence reads: CASSLLAGHYNEQFF. DNA for the CDR3: TGTGCCAGTAGCCTTCTAGCGGGACATTACAATGAGCAGTTCTTC.

This chain connects TRBV5-1 to TRBJ1-4, with D perhaps TRBD1 (5 bases). The CDR3 runs 16 residues. Germline assignment: CDR1 SGHRS and CDR2 YFSETQ. V was shortened by 4 bases and J by 4 bases, with 17 bases between the two germline ends. CDR3 amino acids: CASSRGSQGRNEKLFF. The CDR3 nucleotides read TGCGCCAGCAGCCGTGGTTCCCAGGGTCGTAATGAAAAACTGTTTTTT.

The rearrangement joins TRBV20-1 to TRBJ2-1; TRBD2 matches 15 bases. Germline-derived CDR1 and CDR2 are DFQATT and SNEGSKA (reference sequence). Trimming removed 3 bases from V and 4 bases from J; junction bases left unmatched: 10. The CDR3 is made up of 18 amino acids. CDR3 in DNA: TGCAGTGCTAGTTTAGGGACTAGCGGGAGGTCGAAATACAATGAGCAGTTCTTC. Its translation: CSASLGTSGRSKYNEQFF.

The chain recombines TRBV29-1 with TRBJ2-7; 9 bases are a match to TRBD1. Trimming cost V 3 bases and J 2 bases; bases outside gene matches: 2. The germline CDR1 and CDR2 sequences are SQVTM and ANQGSEA. The CDR3 spans 13 residues. CDR3 nucleotides: TGCAGCGTTGAGGGACAGGGTGCCTACGAGCAGTACTTC. This translates into CSVEGQGAYEQYF.

This chain connects TRBV5-1 to TRBJ1-2; D not resolved. CDR3 length: 15 residues. Trimming removed 3 bases at V and 0 bases at J, with 12 bases between. From germline, CDR1 is SGHRS and CDR2 YFSETQ. The CDR3 sequence: CASSSTTESNYGYTF. The CDR3 coding sequence is TGCGCCAGCAGCTCGACGACGGAGTCTAACTATGGCTACACCTTC.

The chain has TRBV30 and TRBJ2-1; 7 nucleotides line up with TRBD2. Germline V CDR1 and CDR2: GTSNPN, SVGIG (reference sequence). The CDR3 is made up of 16 amino acids. The ends lost 3 bases at V and 9 bases at J; junction bases unmatched: 17. CDR3 sequence: CAWRGGTERDWGEQFF. The CDR3, as DNA: TGTGCCTGGAGGGGGGGAACGGAGCGGGATTGGGGTGAGCAGTTCTTC.

The V gene is TRBV28, the J gene TRBJ1-3, with 7 positions matching TRBD1. Per the germline V gene, CDR1 is MDHEN and CDR2 is SYDVKM. V was clipped by 2 bases and J by 4 bases; unmatched bases: 5. This CDR3 contains 15 residues. CDR3 in amino acids: CASSLAQGGGNTIYF. The CDR3 DNA sequence: TGTGCCAGCAGTTTAGCGCAGGGGGGCGGAAACACCATATATTTT.

The rearrangement uses TRBV11-1 and TRBJ2-3; D uncertain. Deletions cut 5 bases from V and 0 bases from J, with 15 bases between. The V gene's germline CDR1 is SGHAT and CDR2 FQDESV (reference sequence). The CDR3 is made up of 16 amino acids. This CDR3 is CASSRRKRPSTDTQYF. Written as DNA, the CDR3 is TGTGCCAGCAGCCGCCGGAAGCGCCCCAGCACAGATACGCAGTATTTT. The full variable domain, rest sourced from reference TRBV11-1 and TRBJ2-3, is EAEVAQSPRYKITEKSQAVAFWCDPISGHATLYWYRQILGQGPELLVQFQDESVVDDSQLPKDRFSAERLKGVDSTLKIQPAELGDSAMYLCASSRRKRPSTDTQYFGPGTRLTVL.

This chain connects TRBV24-1 to TRBJ2-5, with D possibly matching TRBD2 (6 bases). V lost 5 bases and J 2 bases, leaving 20 bases between the germline ends. Germline CDR1 and CDR2: KGHDR and SFDVKD. The CDR3 contains 17 residues. The CDR3 here is CATSGGEAGSAQETQYF. The DNA for the CDR3 is TGTGCCACCAGTGGGGGGGAGGCAGGGTCCGCGCAAGAGACCCAGTACTTC.

With respect to this clone: An end of the junction differs from the germline gene, which may be a read error. The chain employs TRBV28 and TRBJ2-5; the D gene is possibly TRBD2 (6 bases). This CDR3 is 14 amino acids long. Germline V gene data show CDR1 as MDHEN and CDR2 as SYDVKM. The CDR3 coding sequence is TGTGCCACCAGTGGTCTCCGCGGGAAGGAGACCCAGTACTTC. Protein: CATSGLRGKETQYF.

The rearrangement links TRBV2 to TRBJ2-3; 8 nucleotides align to TRBD2. The germline CDR1 and CDR2 sequences are SNHLY and FYNNEI. The CDR3 totals 18 residues. V shed 2 bases, J shed 1 base, and the junction held 11 bases outside the gene matches. For the CDR3, the DNA is TGTGCCAGCAGTGAAAGGGGAGCAGCGGGAGCGGGCACAGATACGCAGTATTTT. This sequence encodes CASSERGAAGAGTDTQYF.

This chain joins TRBV5-1 and TRBJ1-1; maybe TRBD1 (5 bases). The CDR3 is 14 residues long. The germline V gene encodes CDR1 SGHRS and CDR2 YFSETQ. Trimming took off 5 bases at V and 2 bases at J, with 13 bases between the two ends. The CDR3 protein is CASSWGALNTEAFF. CDR3 DNA sequence: TGCGCCAGCAGTTGGGGCGCCCTAAACACTGAAGCTTTCTTT.

The chain is built from TRBV6-6 and TRBJ1-1, with D perhaps matching TRBD1 (5 bases). Deletions cut 0 bases from V and 9 bases from J, with 14 bases between. CDR3 length: 14 amino acids. Germline-derived CDR1 and CDR2 are MNHNY and SVGAGI (reference sequence). As DNA, the CDR3 is TGTGCCAGCAGTTACTCAACCCAGGGCACCCAAGCTTTCTTT. Residues: CASSYSTQGTQAFF.

The chain has TRBV10-3 and TRBJ1-6; 9 bases match TRBD1. The CDR3 runs 13 residues. Germline V gives CDR1 ENHRY, CDR2 SYGVKD. V lost 7 bases to trimming and J lost 8 bases; unmatched junction nucleotides: 3. The CDR3 spells CAIKGQGDSPLHF. The DNA of the CDR3 is TGTGCCATCAAGGGACAGGGCGATTCACCCCTCCACTTT.

This sequence joins TRBV5-6 and TRBJ2-7; no definite D call. Germline V lookup: CDR1 SGHDT, CDR2 YYEEEE. This CDR3 spans 16 amino acids. Trimming left V 4 bases short and J 0 bases short, with 17 bases between. CDR3 amino acids: CASSPTYSSISYEQYF. The CDR3 nucleotides read TGTGCCAGCAGCCCGACCTATAGCTCAATCTCCTACGAGCAGTACTTC. Combining the CDR3 with reference TRBV5-6 and TRBJ2-7 gives the whole variable domain DAGVTQSPTHLIKTRGQQVTLRCSPKSGHDTVSWYQQALGQGPQFIFQYYEEEERQRGNFPDRFSGHQFPNYSSELNVNALLLGDSALYLCASSPTYSSISYEQYFGPGTRLTVT.

The chain has TRBV30 and TRBJ2-7; D is uncertain. The CDR3 consists of 12 residues. Between the trimmed V and J ends, which lost 5 bases and 4 bases, there was a span of 12 bases. Germline V gene sequence: CDR1 GTSNPN, CDR2 SVGIG (reference sequence). This chain's CDR3 is CAWGYRAYEQYF. The CDR3 nucleotides read TGTGCCTGGGGGTACCGCGCGTACGAGCAGTACTTC.

This chain joins TRBV11-2 and TRBJ1-1; TRBD1 is a possible D gene (5 bases). Germline CDR1 reads SGHAT; CDR2 reads FQNNGV. The CDR3 has 14 amino acids. V was cut by 5 bases and J by 2 bases, with 12 bases left in between. CDR3 sequence (DNA): TGTGCCAGCAGCCAAACAGGAGCTAACACTGAAGCTTTCTTT. Translation: CASSQTGANTEAFF.

This chain connects TRBV20-1 to TRBJ2-1; D gene uncertain. Germline loops: CDR1 DFQATT, CDR2 SNEGSKA (reference sequence). The CDR3 has 11 amino acids. Trimming cost V 0 bases and J 9 bases, with 6 bases left between them. The CDR3 DNA follows: TGCAGTGCTAGAGAACTTAGTGAGCAGTTCTTC. This encodes CSARELSEQFF.

The rearrangement joins TRBV11-2 to TRBJ1-2; no clear D. The CDR3 consists of 15 residues. Germline CDR1 is SGHAT and CDR2 is FQNNGV. The V end was cut by 1 base, the J end by 1 base, with 10 bases between. The CDR3 nucleotides read TGTGCCAGCAGCTTAGGGCCCCAAAATAACTATGGCTACACCTTC. This codes for CASSLGPQNNYGYTF.

V and J are TRBV29-1 and TRBJ2-7; D is perhaps TRBD2 (6 bases). Germline-derived CDR1 and CDR2 are SQVTM and ANQGSEA. Trimming left V 1 base short and J 3 bases short, with 22 bases between. This CDR3 comprises 17 residues. CDR3 DNA: TGCAGCGTTGAAGGGTCCCTTCAAACGGGACTGAGCTACGAGCAGTACTTC. The encoded protein is CSVEGSLQTGLSYEQYF.